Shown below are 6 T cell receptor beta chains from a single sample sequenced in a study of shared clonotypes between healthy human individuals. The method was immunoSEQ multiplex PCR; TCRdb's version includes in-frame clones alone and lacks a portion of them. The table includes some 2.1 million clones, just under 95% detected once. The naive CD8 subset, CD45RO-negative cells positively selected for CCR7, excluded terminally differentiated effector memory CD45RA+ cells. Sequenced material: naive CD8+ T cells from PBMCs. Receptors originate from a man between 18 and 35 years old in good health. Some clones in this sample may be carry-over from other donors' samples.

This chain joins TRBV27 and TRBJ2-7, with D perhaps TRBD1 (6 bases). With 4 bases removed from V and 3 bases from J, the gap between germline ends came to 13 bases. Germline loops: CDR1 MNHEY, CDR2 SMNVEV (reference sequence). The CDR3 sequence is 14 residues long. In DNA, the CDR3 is TGTGCCAGCAGTTCCAACAGGGTAAACTACGAGCAGTACTTC. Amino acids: CASSSNRVNYEQYF.

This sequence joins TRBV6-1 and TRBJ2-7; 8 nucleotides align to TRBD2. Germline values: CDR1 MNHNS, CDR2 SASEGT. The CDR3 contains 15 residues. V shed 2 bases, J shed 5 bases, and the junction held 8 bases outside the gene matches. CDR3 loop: CASSENGLAGHEQYF. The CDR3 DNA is TGTGCCAGCAGTGAAAATGGGCTAGCGGGCCACGAGCAGTACTTC.

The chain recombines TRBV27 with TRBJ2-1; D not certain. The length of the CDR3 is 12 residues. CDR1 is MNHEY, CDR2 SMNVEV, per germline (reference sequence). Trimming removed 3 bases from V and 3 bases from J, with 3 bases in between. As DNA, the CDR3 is TGTGCCAGCAGTTTCTTCTACAATGAGCAGTTCTTC. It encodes CASSFFYNEQFF.

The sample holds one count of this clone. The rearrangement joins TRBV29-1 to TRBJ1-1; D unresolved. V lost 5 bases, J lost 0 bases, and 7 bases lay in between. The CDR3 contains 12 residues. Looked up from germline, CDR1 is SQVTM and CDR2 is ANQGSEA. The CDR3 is CSVNVMNTEAFF. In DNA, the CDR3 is TGCAGCGTTAACGTTATGAACACTGAAGCTTTCTTT.

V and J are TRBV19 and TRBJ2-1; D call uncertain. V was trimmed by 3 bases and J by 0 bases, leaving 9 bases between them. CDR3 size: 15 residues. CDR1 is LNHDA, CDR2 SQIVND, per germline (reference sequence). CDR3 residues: CASSIYHSSYNEQFF. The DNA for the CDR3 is TGTGCCAGTAGTATCTATCATAGCTCCTACAATGAGCAGTTCTTC.

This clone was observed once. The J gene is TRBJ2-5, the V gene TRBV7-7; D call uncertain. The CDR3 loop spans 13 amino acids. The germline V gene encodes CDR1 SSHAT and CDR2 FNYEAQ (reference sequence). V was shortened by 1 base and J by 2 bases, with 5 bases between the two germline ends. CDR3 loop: CASSLDGQETQYF. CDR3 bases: TGTGCCAGCAGCTTAGACGGTCAAGAGACCCAGTACTTC.